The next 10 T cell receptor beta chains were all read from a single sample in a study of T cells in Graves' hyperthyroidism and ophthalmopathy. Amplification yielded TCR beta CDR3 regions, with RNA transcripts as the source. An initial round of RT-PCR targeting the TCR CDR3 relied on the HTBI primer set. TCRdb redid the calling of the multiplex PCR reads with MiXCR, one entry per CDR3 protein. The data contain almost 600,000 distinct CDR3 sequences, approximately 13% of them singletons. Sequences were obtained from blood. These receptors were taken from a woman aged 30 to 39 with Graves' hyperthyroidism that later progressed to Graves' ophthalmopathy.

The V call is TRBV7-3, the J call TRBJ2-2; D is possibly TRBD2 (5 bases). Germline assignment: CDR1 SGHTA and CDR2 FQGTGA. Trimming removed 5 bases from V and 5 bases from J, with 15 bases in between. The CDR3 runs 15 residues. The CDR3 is CASSQGLLGTGELFF. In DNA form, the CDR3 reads TGTGCCAGCAGCCAAGGACTGTTAGGGACCGGGGAGCTGTTTTTT.

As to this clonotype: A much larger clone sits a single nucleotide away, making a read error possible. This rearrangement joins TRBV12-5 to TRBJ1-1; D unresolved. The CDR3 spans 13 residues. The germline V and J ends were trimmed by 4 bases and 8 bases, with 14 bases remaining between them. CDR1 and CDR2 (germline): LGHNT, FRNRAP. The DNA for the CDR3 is TGTGCTAGTGGTTCCTCGACGGAAATAGAAGCTTTCTTT. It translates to CASGSSTEIEAFF.

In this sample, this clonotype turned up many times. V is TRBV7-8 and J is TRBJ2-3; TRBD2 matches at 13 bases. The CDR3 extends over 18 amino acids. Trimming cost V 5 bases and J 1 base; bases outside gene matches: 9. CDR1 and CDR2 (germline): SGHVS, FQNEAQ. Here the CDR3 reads CASSVTSGRAFGTDTQYF. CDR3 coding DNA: TGTGCCAGCAGCGTAACTAGCGGGAGGGCCTTTGGCACAGATACGCAGTATTTT.

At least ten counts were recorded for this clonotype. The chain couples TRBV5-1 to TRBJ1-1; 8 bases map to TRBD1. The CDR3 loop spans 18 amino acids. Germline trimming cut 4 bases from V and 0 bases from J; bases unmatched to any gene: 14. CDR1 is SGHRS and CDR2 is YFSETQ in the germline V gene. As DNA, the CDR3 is TGCGCCAGCAGCCTCTTCGACCACCGGACAGGGCTGAACACTGAAGCTTTCTTT. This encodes CASSLFDHRTGLNTEAFF.

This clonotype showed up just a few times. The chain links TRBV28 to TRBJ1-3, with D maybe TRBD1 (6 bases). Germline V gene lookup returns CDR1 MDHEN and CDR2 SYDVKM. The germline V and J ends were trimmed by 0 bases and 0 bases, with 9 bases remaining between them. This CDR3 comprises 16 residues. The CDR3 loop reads CASSLWQGTSGNTIYF. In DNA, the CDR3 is TGTGCCAGCAGTTTATGGCAGGGGACCTCTGGAAACACCATATATTTT.

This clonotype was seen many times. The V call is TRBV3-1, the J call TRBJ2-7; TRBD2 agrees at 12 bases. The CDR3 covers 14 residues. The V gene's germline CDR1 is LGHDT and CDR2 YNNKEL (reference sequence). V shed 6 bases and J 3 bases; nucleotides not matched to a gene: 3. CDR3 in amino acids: CASRRTSGDYEQYF. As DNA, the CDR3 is TGTGCCAGCAGGCGGACTAGCGGGGACTACGAGCAGTACTTC.

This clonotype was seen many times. The CDR3 is CASIRRRPGANTEAFF. CDR3 coding DNA: TGTGCCAGCATTCGTAGAAGACCAGGGGCGAACACTGAAGCTTTCTTT. The chain has TRBV28 and TRBJ1-1; D perhaps matches TRBD1 (6 bases). This CDR3 spans 16 amino acids. V lost 7 bases, J lost 1 base, and 19 bases lay in between. Germline assignment: CDR1 MDHEN and CDR2 SYDVKM.

The CDR3: CASSQEASGEQYF. In nucleotides, the CDR3 is TGCGCCAGCAGCCAAGAAGCTAGTGGCGAGCAGTACTTC. The chain links TRBV4-1 to TRBJ2-7, with D unclear. V was shortened by 0 bases and J by 6 bases, with 9 bases between the two germline ends. The germline V gene encodes CDR1 MGHRA and CDR2 YSYEKL. The CDR3 consists of 13 residues.

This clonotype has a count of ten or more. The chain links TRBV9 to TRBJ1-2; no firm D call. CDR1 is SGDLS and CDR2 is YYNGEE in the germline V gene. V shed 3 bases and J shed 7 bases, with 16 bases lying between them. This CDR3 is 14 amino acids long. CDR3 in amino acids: CASSASLGTGGYTF. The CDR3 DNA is TGTGCCAGCAGCGCTAGTCTGGGTACGGGTGGCTACACCTTC.

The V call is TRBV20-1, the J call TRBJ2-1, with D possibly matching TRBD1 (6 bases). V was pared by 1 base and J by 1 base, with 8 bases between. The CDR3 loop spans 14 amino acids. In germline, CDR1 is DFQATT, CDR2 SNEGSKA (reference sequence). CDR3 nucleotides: TGCAGTGCTAGAGCCAGGGGTTCCTACAATGAGCAGTTCTTC. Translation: CSARARGSYNEQFF.